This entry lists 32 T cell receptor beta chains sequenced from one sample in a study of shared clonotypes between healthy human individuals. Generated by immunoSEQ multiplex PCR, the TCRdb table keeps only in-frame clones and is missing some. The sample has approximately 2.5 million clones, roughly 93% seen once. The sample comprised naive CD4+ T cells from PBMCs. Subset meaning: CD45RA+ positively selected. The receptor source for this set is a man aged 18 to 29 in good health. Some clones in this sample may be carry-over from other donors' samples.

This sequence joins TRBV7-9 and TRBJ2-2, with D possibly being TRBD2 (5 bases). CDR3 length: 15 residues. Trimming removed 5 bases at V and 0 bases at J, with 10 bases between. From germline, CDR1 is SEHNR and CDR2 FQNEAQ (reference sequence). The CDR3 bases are TGTGCCAGCAGCCTCTGGGGAGCGAACACCGGGGAGCTGTTTTTT. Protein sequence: CASSLWGANTGELFF. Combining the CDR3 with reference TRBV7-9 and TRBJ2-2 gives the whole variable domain DTGVSQNPRHKITKRGQNVTFRCDPISEHNRLYWYRQTLGQGPEFLTYFQNEAQLEKSRLLSDRFSAERPKGSFSTLEIQRTEQGDSAMYLCASSLWGANTGELFFGEGSRLTVL.

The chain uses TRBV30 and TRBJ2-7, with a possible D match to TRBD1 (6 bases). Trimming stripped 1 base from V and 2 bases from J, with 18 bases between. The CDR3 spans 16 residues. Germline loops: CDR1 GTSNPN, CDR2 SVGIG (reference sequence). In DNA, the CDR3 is TGTGCCTGGAGTGCCCCGACAGGACTCTTACCCTACGAGCAGTACTTC. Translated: CAWSAPTGLLPYEQYF.

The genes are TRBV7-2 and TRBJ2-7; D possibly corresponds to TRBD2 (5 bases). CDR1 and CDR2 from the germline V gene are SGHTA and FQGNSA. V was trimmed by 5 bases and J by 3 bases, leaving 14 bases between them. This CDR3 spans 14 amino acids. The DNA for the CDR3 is TGTGCCAGCAGCCAAGGAGGCAACCTCTACGAGCAGTACTTC. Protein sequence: CASSQGGNLYEQYF.

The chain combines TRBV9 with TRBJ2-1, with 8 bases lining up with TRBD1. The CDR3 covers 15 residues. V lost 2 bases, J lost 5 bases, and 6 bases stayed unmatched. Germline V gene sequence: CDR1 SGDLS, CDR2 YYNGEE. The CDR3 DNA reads TGTGCCAGCAGCGTTAGGACAGGGACCGACAATGAGCAGTTCTTC. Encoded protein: CASSVRTGTDNEQFF. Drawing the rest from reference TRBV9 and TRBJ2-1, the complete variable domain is DSGVTQTPKHLITATGQRVTLRCSPRSGDLSVYWYQQSLDQGLQFLIQYYNGEERAKGNILERFSAQQFPDLHSELNLSSLELGDSALYFCASSVRTGTDNEQFFGPGTRLTVL.

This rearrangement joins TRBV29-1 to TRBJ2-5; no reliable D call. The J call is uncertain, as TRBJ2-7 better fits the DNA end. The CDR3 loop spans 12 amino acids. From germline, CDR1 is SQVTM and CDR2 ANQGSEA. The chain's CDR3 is CSGSVGTYEQYF. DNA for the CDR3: TGCAGCGGCTCGGTGGGGACCTACGAGCAGTACTTC.

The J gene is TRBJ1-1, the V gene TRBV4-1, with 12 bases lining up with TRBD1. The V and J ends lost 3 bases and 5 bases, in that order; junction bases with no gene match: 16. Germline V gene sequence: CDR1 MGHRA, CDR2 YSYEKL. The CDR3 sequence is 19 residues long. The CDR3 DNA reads TGCGCCAGCAGCCACCCCGCCGGGACAGGGGGCCAATTAGGGACTGAAGCTTTCTTT. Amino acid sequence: CASSHPAGTGGQLGTEAFF.

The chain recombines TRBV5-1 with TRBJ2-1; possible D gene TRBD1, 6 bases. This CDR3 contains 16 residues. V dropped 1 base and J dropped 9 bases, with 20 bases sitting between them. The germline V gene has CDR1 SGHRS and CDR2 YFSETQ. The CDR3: CASSLNRVAAIGEQFF. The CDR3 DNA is TGCGCCAGCAGCTTGAACAGGGTGGCGGCGATCGGTGAGCAGTTCTTC.

DNA for the CDR3: TGTGCCAGCAGCTTCACTAGCGTTCCGGAGACCCAGTACTTC. This sequence encodes CASSFTSVPETQYF. The J gene is TRBJ2-5, the V gene TRBV5-4, with 7 nucleotides matching TRBD2. V dropped 2 bases and J dropped 5; count of bases not matched to a gene: 6. This CDR3 comprises 14 residues. The V gene's germline CDR1 is SGHNT and CDR2 YYREEE (reference sequence). Full variable domain (rest looked up from reference TRBV5-4 and TRBJ2-5): ETGVTQSPTHLIKTRGQQVTLRCSSQSGHNTVSWYQQALGQGPQFIFQYYREEENGRGNFPPRFSGLQFPNYSSELNVNALELDDSALYLCASSFTSVPETQYFGPGTRLLVL.

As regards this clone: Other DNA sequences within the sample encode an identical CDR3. CDR3 region: CASSPGTSGTDTQYF. The CDR3 nucleotides read TGTGCCAGCAGCCCAGGGACTAGCGGGACAGATACGCAGTATTTT. V and J are TRBV5-4 and TRBJ2-3; 12 positions agree with TRBD2. CDR1 is SGHNT and CDR2 is YYREEE in the germline V gene (reference sequence). The CDR3 has 15 residues. V dropped 4 bases and J dropped 3; count of bases not matched to a gene: 3.

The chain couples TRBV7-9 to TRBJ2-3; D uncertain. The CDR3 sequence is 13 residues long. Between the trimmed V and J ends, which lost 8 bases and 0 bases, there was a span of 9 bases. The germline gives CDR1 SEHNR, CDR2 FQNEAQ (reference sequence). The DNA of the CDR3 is TGTGCCAGCGTAGCCCCTAGCACAGATACGCAGTATTTT. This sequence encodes CASVAPSTDTQYF. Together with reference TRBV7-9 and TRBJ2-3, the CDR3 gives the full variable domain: DTGVSQNPRHKITKRGQNVTFRCDPISEHNRLYWYRQTLGQGPEFLTYFQNEAQLEKSRLLSDRFSAERPKGSFSTLEIQRTEQGDSAMYLCASVAPSTDTQYFGPGTRLTVL.

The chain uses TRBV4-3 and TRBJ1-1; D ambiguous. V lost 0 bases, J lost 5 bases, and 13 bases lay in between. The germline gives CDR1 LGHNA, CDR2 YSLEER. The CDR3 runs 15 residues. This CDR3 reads CASSQDRLGETEAFF. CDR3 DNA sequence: TGCGCCAGCAGCCAAGATAGGTTAGGCGAGACTGAAGCTTTCTTT.

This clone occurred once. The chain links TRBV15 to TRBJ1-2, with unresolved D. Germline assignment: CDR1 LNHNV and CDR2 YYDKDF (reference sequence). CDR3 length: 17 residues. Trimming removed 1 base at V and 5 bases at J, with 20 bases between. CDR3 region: CATSRAPQREELYGYTF. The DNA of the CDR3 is TGTGCCACCAGCAGAGCACCACAAAGGGAGGAACTTTATGGCTACACCTTC.

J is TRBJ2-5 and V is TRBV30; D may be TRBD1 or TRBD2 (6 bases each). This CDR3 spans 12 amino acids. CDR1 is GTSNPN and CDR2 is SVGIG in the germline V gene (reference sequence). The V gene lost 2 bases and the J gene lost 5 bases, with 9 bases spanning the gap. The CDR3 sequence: CAWSSGAETQYF. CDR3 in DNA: TGTGCCTGGAGTTCGGGGGCGGAGACCCAGTACTTC. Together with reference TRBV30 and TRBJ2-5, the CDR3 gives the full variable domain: SQTIHQWPATLVQPVGSPLSLECTVEGTSNPNLYWYRQAAGRGLQLLFYSVGIGQISSEVPQNLSASRPQDRQFILSSKKLLLSDSGFYLCAWSSGAETQYFGPGTRLLVL.

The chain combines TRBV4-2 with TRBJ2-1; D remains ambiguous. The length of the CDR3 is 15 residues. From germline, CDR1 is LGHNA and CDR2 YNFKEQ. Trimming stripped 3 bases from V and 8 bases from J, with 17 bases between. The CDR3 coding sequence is TGTGCCAGCAGCCATGATGTTTCGGCCCCCCATGAGCAGTTCTTC. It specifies CASSHDVSAPHEQFF.

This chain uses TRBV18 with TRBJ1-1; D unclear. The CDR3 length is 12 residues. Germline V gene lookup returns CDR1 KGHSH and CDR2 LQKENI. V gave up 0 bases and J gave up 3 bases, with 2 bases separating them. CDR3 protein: CASSPPDTEAFF. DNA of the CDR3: TGTGCCAGCTCACCACCGGACACTGAAGCTTTCTTT.

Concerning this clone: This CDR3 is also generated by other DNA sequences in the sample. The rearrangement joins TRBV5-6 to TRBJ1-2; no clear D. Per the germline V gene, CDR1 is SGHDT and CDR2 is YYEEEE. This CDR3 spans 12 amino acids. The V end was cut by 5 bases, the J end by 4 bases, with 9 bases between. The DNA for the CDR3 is TGTGCCAGCAGTAGGCAGACCTATGGCTACACCTTC. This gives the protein CASSRQTYGYTF.

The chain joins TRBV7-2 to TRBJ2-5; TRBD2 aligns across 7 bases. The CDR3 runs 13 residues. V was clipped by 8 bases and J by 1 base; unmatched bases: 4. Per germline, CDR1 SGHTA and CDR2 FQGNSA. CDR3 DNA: TGTGCCAGCGCGGGGGTTTCCCAAGAGACCCAGTACTTC. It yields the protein CASAGVSQETQYF.

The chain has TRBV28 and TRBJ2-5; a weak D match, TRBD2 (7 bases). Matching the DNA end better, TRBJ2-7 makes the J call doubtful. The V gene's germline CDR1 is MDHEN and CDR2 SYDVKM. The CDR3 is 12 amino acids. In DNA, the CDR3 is TGTGCCAGCAGGGCGGGGGCGTACGAGCAGTACTTC. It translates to CASRAGAYEQYF.

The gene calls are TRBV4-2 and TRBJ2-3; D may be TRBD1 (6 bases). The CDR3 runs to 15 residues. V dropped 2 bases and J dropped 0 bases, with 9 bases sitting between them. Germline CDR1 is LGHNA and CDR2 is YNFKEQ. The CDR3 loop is CASSQIGQSTDTQYF. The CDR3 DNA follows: TGTGCCAGCAGCCAAATTGGACAGAGCACAGATACGCAGTATTTT.

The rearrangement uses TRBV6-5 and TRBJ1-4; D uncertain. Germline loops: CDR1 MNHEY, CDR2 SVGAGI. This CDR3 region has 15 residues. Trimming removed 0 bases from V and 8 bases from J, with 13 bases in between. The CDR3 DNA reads TGTGCCAGCAGTTACTCAGGTCGGAGTAGGGAAAAACTGTTTTTT. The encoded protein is CASSYSGRSREKLFF.

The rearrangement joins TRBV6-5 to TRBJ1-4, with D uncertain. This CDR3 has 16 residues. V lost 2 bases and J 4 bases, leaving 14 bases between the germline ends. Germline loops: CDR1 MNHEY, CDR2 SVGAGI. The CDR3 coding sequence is TGTGCCAGCAGTTACCAAAGCGGACGGAATAATGAAAAACTGTTTTTT. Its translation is CASSYQSGRNNEKLFF.

CDR3 nucleotides: TGTGCCAGCAGTTTTAGTCGGGGCCGTACCTACGAGCAGTACTTC. Residues: CASSFSRGRTYEQYF. The chain has TRBV6-5 and TRBJ2-7, with D perhaps being TRBD1 or TRBD2 (5 bases each). Looked up from germline, CDR1 is MNHEY and CDR2 is SVGAGI. The CDR3 consists of 15 residues. With 4 bases removed from V and 2 bases from J, the gap between germline ends came to 15 bases.

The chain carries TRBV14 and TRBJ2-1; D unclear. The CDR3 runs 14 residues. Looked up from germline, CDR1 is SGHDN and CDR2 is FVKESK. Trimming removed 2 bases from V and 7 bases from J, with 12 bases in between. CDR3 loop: CASSQYRDANEQFF. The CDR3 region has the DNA TGTGCCAGCAGCCAATATAGAGACGCGAATGAGCAGTTCTTC.

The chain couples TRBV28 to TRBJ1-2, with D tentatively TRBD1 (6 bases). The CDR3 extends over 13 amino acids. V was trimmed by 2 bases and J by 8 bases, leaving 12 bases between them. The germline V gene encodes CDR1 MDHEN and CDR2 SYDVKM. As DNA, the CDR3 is TGTGCCAGCAGTTTAACAGGGACCTGGGGCTACACCTTC. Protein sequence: CASSLTGTWGYTF.

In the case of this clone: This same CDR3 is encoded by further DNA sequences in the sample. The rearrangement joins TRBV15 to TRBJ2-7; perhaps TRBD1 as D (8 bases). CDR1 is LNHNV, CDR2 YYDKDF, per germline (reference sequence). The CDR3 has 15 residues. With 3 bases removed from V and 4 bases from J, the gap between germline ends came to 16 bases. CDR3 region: CATSRGGTGSYEQYF. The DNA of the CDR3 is TGTGCCACCAGCAGGGGGGGGACAGGTTCATACGAGCAGTACTTC.

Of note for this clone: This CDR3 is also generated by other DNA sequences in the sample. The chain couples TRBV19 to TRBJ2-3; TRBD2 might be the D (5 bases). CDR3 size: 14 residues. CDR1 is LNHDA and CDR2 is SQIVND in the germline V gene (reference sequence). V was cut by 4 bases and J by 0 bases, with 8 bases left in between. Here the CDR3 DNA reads TGTGCCAGTAGTACTCGGACTAGCACAGATACGCAGTATTTT. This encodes CASSTRTSTDTQYF.

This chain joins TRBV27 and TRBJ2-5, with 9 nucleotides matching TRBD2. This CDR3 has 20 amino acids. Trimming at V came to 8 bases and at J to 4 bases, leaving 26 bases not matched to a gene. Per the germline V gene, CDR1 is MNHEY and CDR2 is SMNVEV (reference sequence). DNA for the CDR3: TGTGCCAGCTCCCAGGGGGGTCTAGCGGGGAGAGGTCGTAGCCGAGAGACCCAGTACTTC. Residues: CASSQGGLAGRGRSRETQYF.

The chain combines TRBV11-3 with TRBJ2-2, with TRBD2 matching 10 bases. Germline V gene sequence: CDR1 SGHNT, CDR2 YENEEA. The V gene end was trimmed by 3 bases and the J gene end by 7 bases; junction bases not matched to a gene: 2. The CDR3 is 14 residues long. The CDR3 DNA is TGTGCCAGCAGCTTGGGACTAGCGTTCGGGGAGCTGTTTTTT. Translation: CASSLGLAFGELFF.

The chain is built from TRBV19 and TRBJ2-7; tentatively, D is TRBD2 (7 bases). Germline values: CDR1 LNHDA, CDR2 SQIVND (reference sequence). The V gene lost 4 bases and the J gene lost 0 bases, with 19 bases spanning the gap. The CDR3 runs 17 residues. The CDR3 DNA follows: TGTGCCAGTAGTACTCAATCGGGGGGCGGGAGCTCCTACGAGCAGTACTTC. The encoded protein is CASSTQSGGGSSYEQYF. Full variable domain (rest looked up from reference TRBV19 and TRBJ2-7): DGGITQSPKYLFRKEGQNVTLSCEQNLNHDAMYWYRQDPGQGLRLIYYSQIVNDFQKGDIAEGYSVSREKKESFPLTVTSAQKNPTAFYLCASSTQSGGGSSYEQYFGPGTRLTVT.

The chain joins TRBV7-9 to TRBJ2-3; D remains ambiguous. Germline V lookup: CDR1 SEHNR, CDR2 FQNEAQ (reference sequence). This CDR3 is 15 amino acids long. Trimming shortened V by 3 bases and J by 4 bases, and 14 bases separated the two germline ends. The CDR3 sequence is CASSLRASLSDTQYF. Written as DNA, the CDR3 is TGTGCCAGCAGCTTGCGAGCTTCCTTGTCAGATACGCAGTATTTT. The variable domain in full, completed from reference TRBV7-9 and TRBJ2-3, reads DTGVSQNPRHKITKRGQNVTFRCDPISEHNRLYWYRQTLGQGPEFLTYFQNEAQLEKSRLLSDRFSAERPKGSFSTLEIQRTEQGDSAMYLCASSLRASLSDTQYFGPGTRLTVL.

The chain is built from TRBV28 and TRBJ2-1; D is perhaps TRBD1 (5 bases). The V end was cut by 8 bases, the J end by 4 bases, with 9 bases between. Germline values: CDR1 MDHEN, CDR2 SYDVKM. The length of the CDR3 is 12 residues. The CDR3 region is CASQGRYNEQFF. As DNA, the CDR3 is TGTGCCAGCCAGGGCAGGTACAATGAGCAGTTCTTC.

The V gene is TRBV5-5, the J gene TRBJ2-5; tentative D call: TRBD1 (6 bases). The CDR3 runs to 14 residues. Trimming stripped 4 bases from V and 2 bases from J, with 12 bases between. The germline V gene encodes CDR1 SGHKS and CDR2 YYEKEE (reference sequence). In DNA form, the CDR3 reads TGTGCCAGCAGCCCTGCAGGGGAGCAAGAGACCCAGTACTTC. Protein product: CASSPAGEQETQYF.